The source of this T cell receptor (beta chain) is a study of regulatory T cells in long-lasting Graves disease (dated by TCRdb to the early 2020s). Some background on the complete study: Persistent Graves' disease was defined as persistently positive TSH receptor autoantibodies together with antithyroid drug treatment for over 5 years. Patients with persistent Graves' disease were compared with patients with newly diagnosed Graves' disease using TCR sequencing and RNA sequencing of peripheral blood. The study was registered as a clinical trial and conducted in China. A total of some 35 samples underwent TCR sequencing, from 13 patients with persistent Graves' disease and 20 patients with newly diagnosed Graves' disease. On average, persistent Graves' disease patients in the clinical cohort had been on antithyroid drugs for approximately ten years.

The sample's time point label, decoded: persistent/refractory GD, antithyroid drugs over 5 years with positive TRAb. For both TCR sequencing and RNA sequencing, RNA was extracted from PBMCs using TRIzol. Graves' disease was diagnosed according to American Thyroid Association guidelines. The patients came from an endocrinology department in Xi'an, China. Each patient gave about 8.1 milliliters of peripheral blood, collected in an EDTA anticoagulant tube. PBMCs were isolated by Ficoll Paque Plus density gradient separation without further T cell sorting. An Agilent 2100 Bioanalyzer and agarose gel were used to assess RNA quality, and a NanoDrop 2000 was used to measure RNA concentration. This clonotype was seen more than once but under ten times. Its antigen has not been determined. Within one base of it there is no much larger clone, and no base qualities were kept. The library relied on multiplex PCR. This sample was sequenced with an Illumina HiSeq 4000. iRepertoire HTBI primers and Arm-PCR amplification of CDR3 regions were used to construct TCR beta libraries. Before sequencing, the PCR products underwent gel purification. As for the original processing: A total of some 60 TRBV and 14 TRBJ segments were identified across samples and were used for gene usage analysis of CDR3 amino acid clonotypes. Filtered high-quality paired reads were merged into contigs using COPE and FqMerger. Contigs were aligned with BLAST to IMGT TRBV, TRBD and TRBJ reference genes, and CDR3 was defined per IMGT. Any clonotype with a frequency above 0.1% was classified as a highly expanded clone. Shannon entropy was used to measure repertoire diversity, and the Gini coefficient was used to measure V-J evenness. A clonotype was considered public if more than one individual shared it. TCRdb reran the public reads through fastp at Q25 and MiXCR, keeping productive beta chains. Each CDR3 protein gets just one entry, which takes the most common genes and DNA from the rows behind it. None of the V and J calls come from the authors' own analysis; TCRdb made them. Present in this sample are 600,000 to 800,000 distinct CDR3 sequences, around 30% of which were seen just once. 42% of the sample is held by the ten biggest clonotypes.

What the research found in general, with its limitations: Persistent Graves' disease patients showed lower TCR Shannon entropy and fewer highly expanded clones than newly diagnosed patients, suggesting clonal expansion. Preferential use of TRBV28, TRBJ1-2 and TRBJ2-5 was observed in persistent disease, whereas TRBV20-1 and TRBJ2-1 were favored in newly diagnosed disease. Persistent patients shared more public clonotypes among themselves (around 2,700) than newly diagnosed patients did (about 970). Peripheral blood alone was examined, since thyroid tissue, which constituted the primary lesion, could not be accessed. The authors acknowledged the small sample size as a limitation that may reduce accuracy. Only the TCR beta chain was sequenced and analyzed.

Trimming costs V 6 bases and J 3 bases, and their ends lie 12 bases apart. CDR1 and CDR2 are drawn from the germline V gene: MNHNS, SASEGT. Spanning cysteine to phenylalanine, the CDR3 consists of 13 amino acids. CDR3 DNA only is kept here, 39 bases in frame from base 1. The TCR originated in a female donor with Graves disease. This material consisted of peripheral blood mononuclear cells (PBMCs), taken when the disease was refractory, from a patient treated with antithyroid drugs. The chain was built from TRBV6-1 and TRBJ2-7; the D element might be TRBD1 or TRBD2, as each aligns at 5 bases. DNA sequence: TGTGCCAGCAGAGGGACCGAGGGCTACGAGCAGTACTTC. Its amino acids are CASRGTEGYEQYF.